What follows are 15 T cell receptor beta chains derived from one specimen sequenced in a study of blood T cell repertoires in COVID-19. Profiling relied on immunoSEQ multiplex PCR, and the TCRdb table lists in-frame clones only, not all of them. The table records 250,000 to 300,000 clones, approximately 90% of them present only once. Sequencing input: PBMCs or T cells enriched from blood (not recorded which). These receptors all stem from a woman between 40 and 50 years old with acute COVID-19.

This clone was counted a single time. The chain links TRBV5-4 to TRBJ1-2; D possibly corresponds to TRBD1 (6 bases). CDR3 length: 17 residues. Germline V gene lookup returns CDR1 SGHNT and CDR2 YYREEE (reference sequence). V was trimmed by 0 bases and J by 6 bases, leaving 21 bases between them. The CDR3 region is CASSLALGEGVIHGYTF. The CDR3 DNA reads as TGTGCCAGCAGCTTGGCTCTAGGGGAGGGGGTCATACATGGCTACACCTTC.

The CDR3 nucleotides are TGTGCCAGCAGTGAAATGGCTGCGAACACTGAAGCTTTCTTT. This gives the protein CASSEMAANTEAFF. The chain couples TRBV6-1 to TRBJ1-1, with D unclear. The CDR3 has 14 residues. Germline-derived CDR1 and CDR2 are MNHNS and SASEGT. The V end was cut by 2 bases, the J end by 1 base, with 8 bases between.

The V call is TRBV3-1 (or the pseudogene TRBV3-2), the J call TRBJ1-6, with a tentative D call TRBD1 (6 bases). The CDR3 spans 14 residues. The germline gives CDR1 LGHDT, CDR2 YNNKEL (reference sequence). Trimming pared 4 bases from V and 9 bases from J, leaving 13 bases between. DNA of the CDR3: TGTGCCAGCAGCCCCGGACAGATGAGTTCACCCCTCCACTTT. Protein: CASSPGQMSSPLHF.

The V and J genes are TRBV7-7 and TRBJ2-1; 14 nucleotides agree with TRBD2. This CDR3 has 18 residues. Per germline, CDR1 SSHAT and CDR2 FNYEAQ (reference sequence). Trimming cost V 2 bases and J 8 bases; bases outside gene matches: 11. CDR3 sequence: CASSLMPSGLAGGHEQFF. The CDR3 DNA reads TGTGCCAGCAGCTTAATGCCCAGCGGACTAGCGGGGGGCCATGAGCAGTTCTTC.

Comment on this clone: Other DNA variants within this sample encode the same CDR3. The rearrangement uses TRBV9 and TRBJ1-1, with 7 nucleotides matching TRBD1. The CDR3 extends over 13 amino acids. Germline V gene sequence: CDR1 SGDLS, CDR2 YYNGEE. Trimming took 0 bases from V and 4 from J; bases not matched to a gene: 0. The CDR3 DNA reads TGTGCCAGCAGCGTAGGGACAGGCACTGAAGCTTTCTTT. Amino acids: CASSVGTGTEAFF.

J is TRBJ1-3 and V is TRBV4-2, with 12 bases aligning to TRBD1. The V gene's germline CDR1 is LGHNA and CDR2 YNFKEQ. Unmatched junction bases numbered 3, after V lost 4 bases and J lost 2 bases. This CDR3 spans 16 amino acids. CDR3 nucleotides: TGTGCCAGCAGCCCGGGACAGGGGGCTACTGGAAACACCATATATTTT. It specifies CASSPGQGATGNTIYF.

CDR3 sequence: CASSLGGRTVNTEAFF. CDR3 DNA: TGTGCCAGCAGCTTAGGTGGCAGAACCGTTAACACTGAAGCTTTCTTT. This chain uses TRBV7-9 with TRBJ1-1; no firm D call. The CDR3 has 16 amino acids. The V end was cut by 1 base, the J end by 2 bases, with 14 bases between. Germline V gene lookup returns CDR1 SEHNR and CDR2 FQNEAQ (reference sequence).

J is TRBJ1-5 and V is TRBV19; D might be TRBD1 (6 bases). This CDR3 region has 15 residues. Germline V gives CDR1 LNHDA, CDR2 SQIVND (reference sequence). The V end was cut by 5 bases, the J end by 0 bases, with 11 bases between. The CDR3 protein is CASSPQGNSNQPQHF. In nucleotides, the CDR3 is TGTGCCAGTAGTCCACAGGGAAATAGCAATCAGCCCCAGCATTTT.

The CDR3 sequence: CASSPRTSGGADLYF. The CDR3 DNA sequence: TGTGCCAGCAGCCCCCGGACTAGCGGGGGGGCGGATCTGTACTTC. This chain joins TRBV7-2 and TRBJ2-5; 15 bases are a match to TRBD2. This CDR3 is 15 amino acids long. Germline values: CDR1 SGHTA, CDR2 FQGNSA. The V gene end was trimmed by 5 bases and the J gene end by 13 bases; junction bases not matched to a gene: 11. Combining the CDR3 with reference TRBV7-2 and TRBJ2-5 gives the whole variable domain GAGVSQSPSNKVTEKGKDVELRCDPISGHTALYWYRQSLGQGLEFLIYFQGNSAPDKSGLPSDRFSAERTGGSVSTLTIQRTQQEDSAVYLCASSPRTSGGADLYFGPGTRLLVL.

This chain links TRBV24-1 with TRBJ2-1, with TRBD1 matching 8 bases. V shed 3 bases, J shed 8 bases, and the junction held 8 bases outside the gene matches. Looked up from germline, CDR1 is KGHDR and CDR2 is SFDVKD. There are 15 residues in the CDR3. The chain's CDR3 is CATSDRTGRLDEQFF. In DNA, the CDR3 is TGTGCCACCAGTGATAGGACAGGGAGGCTCGATGAGCAGTTCTTC.

This chain uses TRBV3-1 (or the pseudogene TRBV3-2) with TRBJ2-1, with D possibly matching TRBD1 (6 bases). The CDR3 is 17 residues long. The germline V gene encodes CDR1 LGHDT and CDR2 YNNKEL (reference sequence). Trimming shortened V by 3 bases and J by 7 bases, and 22 bases separated the two germline ends. The CDR3 is CASSHTRWGPDSNEQFF. The CDR3 bases are TGTGCCAGCAGCCATACGCGGTGGGGGCCGGACTCGAATGAGCAGTTCTTC.

CDR3 in amino acids: CASSLPGNEKLFF. CDR3 coding DNA: TGTGCCAGCAGCCTGCCGGGAAATGAAAAACTGTTTTTT. The chain is built from TRBV5-4 and TRBJ1-4; D gene uncertain. This CDR3 has 13 residues. Germline CDR1 reads SGHNT; CDR2 reads YYREEE (reference sequence). Trimming pared 4 bases from V and 5 bases from J, leaving 9 bases between.

CDR3 loop: CASSHIRGNTEAFF. The CDR3 DNA follows: TGTGCCAGCAGCCACATTCGGGGAAACACTGAAGCTTTCTTT. The rearrangement joins TRBV7-8 to TRBJ1-1; D gene ambiguous. This CDR3 comprises 14 residues. The germline CDR1 and CDR2 sequences are SGHVS and FQNEAQ. Trimming pared 5 bases from V and 2 bases from J, leaving 12 bases between.

CDR3 in DNA: TGTGCCACCAGCAGAACCGGGACAGGGGGCAGATCACCCCTCCACTTT. Residues: CATSRTGTGGRSPLHF. The chain uses TRBV15 and TRBJ1-6, with 12 bases fitting TRBD1. Trimming cost V 2 bases and J 10 bases; bases outside gene matches: 6. The length of the CDR3 is 16 residues. CDR1 LNHNV and CDR2 YYDKDF come from the germline V gene (reference sequence).

CDR3 coding DNA: TGTGCCACCAGTTTGGGGGGGGGCAATCAGCCCCAGCATTTT. Translated, it gives CATSLGGGNQPQHF. The V gene is TRBV24-1, the J gene TRBJ1-5; D might be TRBD1 (5 bases). The germline gives CDR1 KGHDR, CDR2 SFDVKD. The V and J ends lost 6 bases and 2 bases respectively, with 10 bases between them. This CDR3 contains 14 residues.